This TCR beta chain was found in a study of identical twins. Study-wide results and limits: The analysis was cross-sectional rather than longitudinal within donors. Models, which agreed with sharing between unrelated individuals, nonetheless underestimated the out-of-frame TCR alpha sharing seen in monozygotic twins.

Of note for this clonotype: Its target is not known.

TCRdb reprocessed the 5' RACE reads via MiXCR and lists one record per CDR3 protein. The sample comprises roughly 1.6 million distinct CDR3 sequences, under 35% of which are singletons, and approximately 0.29% rests with the top ten. Sequencing input: cord blood. The sequence was obtained from a newborn girl in good health.

The CDR3 here is CATSRPEGGNEQFF. CDR3 coding DNA: TGTGCCACCAGCAGACCCGAGGGGGGCAATGAGCAGTTCTTC. V gene TRBV15 combines with J gene TRBJ2-1; D tentatively reads TRBD1 or TRBD2 (6 bases each). Trimming pared 2 bases from V and 6 bases from J, leaving 11 bases between. From germline, CDR1 is LNHNV and CDR2 YYDKDF (reference sequence). This CDR3 is 14 amino acids long.